The rows below give T cell receptor beta chains drawn from one sample of a study of cytomegalovirus exposure and HLA in healthy donors. Sequencing used immunoSEQ multiplex PCR; TCRdb keeps in-frame clones, though not all of them. This table has some 130,000 clones, over 70% appearing once. The sequencing sample was made of PBMCs. The receptors stem from a young man in good health and CMV-seronegative. Both conserved end residues are part of each CDR3. D genes are given only for firm matches. Clone size is not always given. Where it is, it says once, few, many or a class for expanded clones.

j_call v_call clone_size d_call cdr3_aa cdr3_nt
TRBJ2-7 TRBV18 . . CASSSGQLNYEQYF TGTGCCAGCTCATCCGGACAGTTGAACTACGAGCAGTACTTC
TRBJ2-2 TRBV6-4 few . CASSDGQGNTGELFF TGTGCCAGCAGTGACGGGCAGGGGAACACCGGGGAGCTGTTTTTT
TRBJ1-4 TRBV7-9 . . CASSLGGVIKLFF TGTGCCAGCAGCTTAGGAGGTGTGATTAAACTGTTTTTT
TRBJ2-1 TRBV4-1 . TRBD1 CASSQGPGQKKYNEQFF TGCGCCAGCAGCCAAGGACCGGGACAGAAAAAGTACAATGAGCAGTTCTTC
TRBJ2-7 TRBV6-7 . . CASSYTRDEQYF TGTGCCAGCAGTTACACCCGGGACGAGCAGTACTTC
TRBJ2-7 TRBV4-3 . . CASSQRNGVEQYF TGCGCCAGCAGCCAGCGGAACGGGGTCGAGCAGTACTTC
TRBJ2-7 TRBV27 . TRBD1 CASSLVSGTGSYEQYF TGTGCCAGCAGTTTAGTTTCCGGGACAGGTTCCTACGAGCAGTACTTC
TRBJ2-7 TRBV6-1 . . CASSEARLGVLAATYEQYF TGTGCCAGCAGTGAAGCAAGGCTTGGGGTACTAGCCGCTACCTACGAGCAGTACTTC
TRBJ2-7 TRBV6-5 . . CASSYRGFPALFEQYF TGTGCCAGCAGTTACCGCGGGTTTCCTGCTCTTTTCGAGCAGTACTTC
TRBJ2-3 TRBV4-1 few TRBD2 CASSPTASGGFSDTQYF TGCGCCAGCAGCCCGACCGCTAGCGGGGGGTTCTCCGATACGCAGTATTTT
TRBJ2-7 TRBV5-4 . . CASSITGHEQYF TGTGCCAGCAGCATTACAGGGCACGAGCAGTACTTC
TRBJ1-4 TRBV4-2 few . CASSQGLGLTTNEKLFF TGTGCCAGCAGCCAAGGCCTTGGCCTGACAACTAATGAAAAACTGTTTTTT
TRBJ2-2 TRBV5-1 . . CASSFGRGVNGELFF TGCGCCAGCAGCTTTGGTCGGGGAGTGAACGGGGAGCTGTTTTTT
TRBJ2-2 TRBV19 . . CASRSWQGGNTGELFF TGTGCCAGTAGGTCGTGGCAGGGGGGGAACACCGGGGAGCTGTTTTTT
TRBJ1-1 TRBV2 once TRBD1 CASSGGQGNTEAFF TGTGCCAGCAGTGGGGGACAGGGGAACACTGAAGCTTTCTTT
TRBJ1-5 TRBV28 . . CASSTDSGGPQHF TGTGCCAGCAGTACGGACAGTGGGGGGCCCCAGCATTTT
TRBJ2-6 TRBV6-1 . . CASSEVRGSGANVLTF TGTGCCAGCAGTGAAGTTCGGGGCTCTGGGGCCAACGTCCTGACTTTC
TRBJ2-1 TRBV4-1 . . CASSHDGSSYNEQFF TGCGCCAGCAGCCACGACGGGAGCTCCTACAATGAGCAGTTCTTC
TRBJ2-4 TRBV5-6 . TRBD1 CASSLASGQKYF TGTGCCAGCAGCTTGGCCTCGGGACAGAAGTACTTC
TRBJ2-5 TRBV29-1 . TRBD2 CSGGEGGETQYF TGCAGCGGGGGGGAGGGCGGAGAGACCCAGTACTTC
TRBJ2-1 TRBV7-3 . . CASSPGGGGKVREQFF TGTGCCAGCAGCCCCGGGGGAGGCGGGAAAGTCAGGGAGCAGTTCTTC
TRBJ2-3 TRBV6-6 . TRBD2 CASSSALAGDGDTQYF TGTGCCAGCAGTTCTGCGCTAGCGGGGGATGGAGATACGCAGTATTTT
TRBJ2-7 TRBV6-5 few . CASSYSKVKGLDEQYF TGTGCCAGCAGTTACTCTAAGGTCAAGGGGTTGGACGAGCAGTACTTC
TRBJ2-7 TRBV29-1 . . CSVVVQVGGDEQYF TGCAGCGTTGTAGTCCAGGTCGGAGGCGACGAGCAGTACTTC
TRBJ2-5 TRBV19 . TRBD2 CASSRSTGGIETQYF TGTGCCAGTAGTCGTTCCACCGGGGGGATTGAGACCCAGTACTTC
TRBJ2-5 TRBV7-3 . TRBD2 CASSPSGWEGETQYF TGTGCCAGCAGCCCCAGCGGGTGGGAGGGGGAGACCCAGTACTTC
TRBJ1-5 TRBV6-5 . . CASKEGSGQPQHF TGTGCCAGCAAAGAAGGCTCCGGGCAGCCCCAGCATTTT
TRBJ2-4 TRBV6-1 . . CASSGWYELAKNIQYF TGTGCCAGCAGTGGGTGGTATGAGCTAGCCAAAAACATTCAGTACTTC
TRBJ2-7 TRBV19 . TRBD2 CASRRGSSYEQYF TGTGCCAGTAGGCGGGGGAGCTCCTACGAGCAGTACTTC
TRBJ2-5 TRBV30 . TRBD2 CAWSVGRESLQETQYF TGTGCCTGGAGTGTCGGGCGGGAGTCCCTCCAAGAGACCCAGTACTTC
TRBJ2-1 TRBV4-2 . TRBD2 CASSHLGGAYNEQFF TGTGCCAGCAGCCACCTGGGGGGGGCCTACAATGAGCAGTTCTTC
TRBJ1-5 TRBV5-6 few . CASSSYSLNQPQHF TGTGCCAGCAGCTCTTACAGTCTCAATCAGCCCCAGCATTTT
TRBJ1-1 TRBV2 . TRBD1 CASGTEENTEAFF TGTGCCTCCGGGACAGAAGAGAACACTGAAGCTTTCTTT
TRBJ1-4 TRBV5-6 few TRBD1 CASSSPPGQAGPEKLFF TGTGCCAGCAGCTCCCCCCCCGGACAGGCCGGACCCGAAAAACTGTTTTTT
TRBJ1-3 TRBV30 . . CAWSAGAGNTIYF TGTGCCTGGAGTGCCGGGGCTGGAAACACCATATATTTT
TRBJ2-5 TRBV19 . . CASSIDEEGTVGETQYF TGTGCCAGTAGTATAGATGAGGAGGGGACGGTTGGAGAGACCCAGTACTTC
TRBJ1-2 TRBV27 . . CASSLSRVDGYTF TGTGCCAGCAGTTTATCGAGGGTGGATGGCTACACCTTC
TRBJ1-1 TRBV11-3 . . CASSASGGNTEAFF TGTGCCAGCAGCGCGTCGGGTGGGAACACTGAAGCTTTCTTT
TRBJ2-5 TRBV27 . . CASSFLGVGGETQYF TGTGCCAGCAGTTTTTTAGGTGTAGGGGGAGAGACCCAGTACTTC
TRBJ1-6 TRBV7-9 once TRBD1 CASSSGQASSYNSPLHF TGTGCCAGCAGCTCGGGACAGGCTAGCTCCTATAATTCACCCCTCCACTTT
TRBJ2-2 TRBV9 . TRBD2 CASSPRLAVNTGELFF TGTGCCAGCAGCCCCCGGCTAGCGGTTAACACCGGGGAGCTGTTTTTT
TRBJ2-7 TRBV5-3 . TRBD1 CAAPWDRDYEQYF TGTGCCGCCCCCTGGGACAGGGACTACGAGCAGTACTTC
TRBJ2-2 TRBV4-3 . TRBD2 CASSQIKILAENTGELFF TGCGCCAGCAGCCAAATTAAGATTCTAGCGGAGAACACCGGGGAGCTGTTTTTT
TRBJ2-5 TRBV5-1 . . CASSHGGGYQETQYF TGCGCCAGCAGCCACGGGGGTGGGTACCAAGAGACCCAGTACTTC
TRBJ1-2 TRBV28 . TRBD1 CASSIQGNYGYTF TGTGCCAGCAGTATACAGGGGAACTATGGCTACACCTTC
TRBJ2-7 TRBV4-2 few . CASSQNRAYEQYF TGTGCCAGCAGCCAAAACAGGGCCTACGAGCAGTACTTC